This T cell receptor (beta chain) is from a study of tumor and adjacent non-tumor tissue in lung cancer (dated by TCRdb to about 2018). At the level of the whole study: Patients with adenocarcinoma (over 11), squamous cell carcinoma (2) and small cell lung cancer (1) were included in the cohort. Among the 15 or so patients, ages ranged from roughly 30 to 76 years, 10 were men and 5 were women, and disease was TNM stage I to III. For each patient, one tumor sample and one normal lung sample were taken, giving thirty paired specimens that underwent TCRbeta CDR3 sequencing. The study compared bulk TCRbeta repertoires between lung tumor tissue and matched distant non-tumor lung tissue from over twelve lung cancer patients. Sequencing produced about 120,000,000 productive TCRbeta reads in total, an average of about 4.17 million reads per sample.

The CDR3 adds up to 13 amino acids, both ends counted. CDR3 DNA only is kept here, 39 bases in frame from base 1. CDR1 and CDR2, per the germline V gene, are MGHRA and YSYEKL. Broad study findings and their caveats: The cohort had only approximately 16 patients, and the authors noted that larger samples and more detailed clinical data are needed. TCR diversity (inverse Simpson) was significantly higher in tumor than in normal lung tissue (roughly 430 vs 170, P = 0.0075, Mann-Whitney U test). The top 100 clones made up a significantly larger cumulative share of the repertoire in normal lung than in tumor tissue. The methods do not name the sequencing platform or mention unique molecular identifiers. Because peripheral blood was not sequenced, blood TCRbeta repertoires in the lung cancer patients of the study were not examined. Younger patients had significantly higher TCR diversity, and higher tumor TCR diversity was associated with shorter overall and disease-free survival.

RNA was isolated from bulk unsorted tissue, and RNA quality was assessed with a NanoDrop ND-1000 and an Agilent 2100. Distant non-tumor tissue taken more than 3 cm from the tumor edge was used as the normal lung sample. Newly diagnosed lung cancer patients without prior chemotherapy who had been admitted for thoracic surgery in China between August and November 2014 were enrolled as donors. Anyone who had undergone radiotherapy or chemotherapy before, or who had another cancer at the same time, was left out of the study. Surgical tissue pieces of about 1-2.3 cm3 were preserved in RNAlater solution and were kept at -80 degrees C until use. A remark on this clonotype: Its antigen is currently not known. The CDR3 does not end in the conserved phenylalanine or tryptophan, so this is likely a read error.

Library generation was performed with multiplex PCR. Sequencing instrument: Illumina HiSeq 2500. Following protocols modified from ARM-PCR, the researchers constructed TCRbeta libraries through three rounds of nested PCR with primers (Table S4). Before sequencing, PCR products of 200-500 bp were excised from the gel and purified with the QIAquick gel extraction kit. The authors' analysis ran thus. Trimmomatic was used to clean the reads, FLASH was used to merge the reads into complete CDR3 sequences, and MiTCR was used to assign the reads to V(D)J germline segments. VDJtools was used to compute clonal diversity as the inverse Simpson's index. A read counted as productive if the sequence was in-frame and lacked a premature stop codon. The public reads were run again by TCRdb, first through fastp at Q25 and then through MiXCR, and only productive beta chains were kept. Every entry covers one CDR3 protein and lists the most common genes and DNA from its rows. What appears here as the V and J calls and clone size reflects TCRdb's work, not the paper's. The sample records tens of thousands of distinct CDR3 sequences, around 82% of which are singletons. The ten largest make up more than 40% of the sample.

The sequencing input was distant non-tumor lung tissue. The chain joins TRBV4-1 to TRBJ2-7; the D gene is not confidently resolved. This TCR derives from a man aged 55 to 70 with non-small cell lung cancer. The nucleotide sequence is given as TGCGCCTGCAGCCAAGTCCCGAGGTTCGGGCAGTACTTA. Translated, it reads CACSQVPRFGQYL.